The 16 T cell receptor beta chains reported below all come from one sample, sequenced in a study of early T cells in non-severe SARS-CoV-2 infection. MiXCR, applied by TCRdb to the 5' RACE reads, yields one record per CDR3 protein. The table records about 100,000 distinct CDR3 sequences, about 13% of them present only once. Source material: whole blood. The origin of the receptors is an adult who was a healthcare worker with PCR-confirmed SARS-CoV-2 infection or an uninfected control (not recorded which).

This rearrangement joins TRBV18 to TRBJ1-1, with 7 bases identical to TRBD1. The CDR3 is 14 amino acids. CDR1 KGHSH and CDR2 LQKENI come from the germline V gene. After removal of 2 bases from V and 11 bases from J, the junction contained 11 bases not matched to a gene. This CDR3 reads CASSPTRTGGWAFF. The DNA for the CDR3 is TGTGCCAGCTCACCAACGAGGACAGGAGGTTGGGCTTTCTTT.

This clonotype was recorded a few times. V and J are TRBV5-4 and TRBJ2-1; 13 nucleotides align to TRBD2. V shed 4 bases and J 9 bases; nucleotides not matched to a gene: 19. The germline V gene has CDR1 SGHNT and CDR2 YYREEE (reference sequence). The CDR3 extends over 19 amino acids. This chain's CDR3 is CASSPTQDSGLAGRGEQFF. The CDR3 region has the DNA TGTGCCAGCAGCCCGACCCAAGACTCGGGACTAGCGGGGCGGGGTGAGCAGTTCTTC.

This clonotype has ten or more counts. The CDR3 protein is CASSSHNQPQHF. In nucleotides, the CDR3 is TGTGCCAGCAGTTCCCACAATCAGCCCCAGCATTTT. The chain has TRBV27 and TRBJ1-5; no reliable D call. In germline, CDR1 is MNHEY, CDR2 SMNVEV (reference sequence). V lost 4 bases and J 3 bases, leaving 4 bases between the germline ends. The CDR3 totals 12 residues.

The genes are TRBV20-1 and TRBJ2-5; the match to TRBD2 covers 10 bases. The CDR3 spans 13 residues. The J segment lost 4 bases and the V segment lost 4 bases, leaving 3 bases of the junction unmatched. Germline CDR1 and CDR2: DFQATT and SNEGSKA (reference sequence). CDR3 loop: CSAKIAGGETQYF. The CDR3 DNA follows: TGCAGTGCTAAGATAGCGGGGGGAGAGACCCAGTACTTC.

This clonotype was counted ten times or more. The DNA of the CDR3 is TGTGCCAGCAGCTTAGCAGGACAGCCTAACACTGAAGCTTTCTTT. This codes for CASSLAGQPNTEAFF. V gene TRBV7-9 combines with J gene TRBJ1-1, with D perhaps TRBD1 (6 bases). CDR3 length: 15 amino acids. Germline V lookup: CDR1 SEHNR, CDR2 FQNEAQ (reference sequence). Trimming removed 0 bases from V and 2 bases from J, with 10 bases in between.

The V call is TRBV12-3 or TRBV12-4, the J call TRBJ2-3; D remains unclear. CDR3 length: 15 residues. The V gene lost 6 bases and the J gene lost 1 base, with 14 bases spanning the gap. This CDR3 reads CASSPQTWGTDTQYF. Written as DNA, the CDR3 is TGTGCCAGCAGCCCCCAGACCTGGGGCACAGATACGCAGTATTTT.

This CDR3 reads CASTTPERGPGGETQYF. CDR3 sequence (DNA): TGCGCCAGCACCACCCCCGAACGGGGGCCAGGGGGAGAGACCCAGTACTTC. The chain combines TRBV10-2 with TRBJ2-5; possible D gene TRBD1, 7 bases. The CDR3 spans 17 residues. The V end lost 7 bases, the J end lost 4 bases, and 25 bases lay between the germline ends. Looked up from germline, CDR1 is WSHSY and CDR2 is SAAADI.

The rearrangement joins TRBV11-2 to TRBJ2-1; D not resolved. V was shortened by 1 base and J by 4 bases, with 5 bases between the two germline ends. The CDR3 totals 13 residues. Germline V gives CDR1 SGHAT, CDR2 FQNNGV. The CDR3 nucleotides are TGTGCCAGCAGCTTAGTTTTGTACAATGAGCAGTTCTTC. It encodes CASSLVLYNEQFF.

In its sample, this clonotype was seen a few times. The chain couples TRBV5-6 to TRBJ1-3; D ambiguous. The germline CDR1 and CDR2 sequences are SGHDT and YYEEEE. The CDR3 sequence is 14 residues long. V gave up 0 bases and J gave up 4 bases, with 8 bases separating them. Here the CDR3 DNA reads TGTGCCAGCAGCTTGGGGGGTTACGGAAACACCATATATTTT. The encoded protein is CASSLGGYGNTIYF.

This clonotype was counted at least ten times. The chain is built from TRBV4-1 and TRBJ1-2; TRBD1 aligns across 9 bases. Germline assignment: CDR1 MGHRA and CDR2 YSYEKL. The CDR3 consists of 14 residues. V shed 1 base and J 5 bases; nucleotides not matched to a gene: 2. Here the CDR3 DNA reads TGCGCCAGCAGCCAAGTGGGGACAGGGTATGGCTACACCTTC. This gives the protein CASSQVGTGYGYTF.

Many counts were recorded for this clonotype. The chain is built from TRBV19 and TRBJ2-6, with 7 bases that match TRBD1. Germline trimming cut 3 bases from V and 2 bases from J; bases unmatched to any gene: 16. The CDR3 is 20 residues long. CDR1 LNHDA and CDR2 SQIVND come from the germline V gene (reference sequence). CDR3 coding DNA: TGTGCCAGTAGTATTCGGGCAGGGGGAGATATTTTGGCTGGGGCCAACGTCCTGACTTTC. Translating it yields CASSIRAGGDILAGANVLTF.

Worth noting for this clonotype: A clone one base away is much larger, so this may be a read error. The chain combines TRBV6-6 with TRBJ2-2; 10 nucleotides align to TRBD1. Germline-derived CDR1 and CDR2 are MNHNY and SVGAGI (reference sequence). CDR3 size: 16 residues. CDR3 in amino acids: CASSSTGTGEAGEPFF. The DNA for the CDR3 is TGTGCCAGCAGTTCGACAGGGACAGGGGAGGCCGGGGAGCCGTTTTTT.

Many counts were recorded for this clonotype. The gene calls are TRBV4-2 and TRBJ2-1; TRBD1 might be the D (5 bases). This CDR3 has 15 amino acids. Deletions cut 1 base from V and 5 bases from J, with 12 bases between. Germline V gene data show CDR1 as LGHNA and CDR2 as YNFKEQ. The CDR3 DNA reads as TGTGCCAGCAGCCAAGGGTTTTTAGGGGACAATGAGCAGTTCTTC. This gives the protein CASSQGFLGDNEQFF.

This clonotype was seen a few times. The rearrangement links TRBV24-1 to TRBJ2-7; either TRBD1 or TRBD2 may fit D (5 bases each). Germline CDR1 reads KGHDR; CDR2 reads SFDVKD. V dropped 3 bases and J dropped 2 bases, with 13 bases sitting between them. The CDR3 spans 15 residues. The CDR3 spells CATSDAGTRPYEQYF. The CDR3 DNA follows: TGTGCCACCAGTGATGCCGGGACGAGACCCTACGAGCAGTACTTC.

V is TRBV11-2 and J is TRBJ2-3; D might be TRBD1 (5 bases). CDR3 size: 15 residues. The V gene's germline CDR1 is SGHAT and CDR2 FQNNGV. Trimming removed 3 bases from V and 2 bases from J, with 12 bases in between. In DNA, the CDR3 is TGTGCCAGCAGCTTCACCAGGGCTCCCACAGATACGCAGTATTTT. This encodes CASSFTRAPTDTQYF.

This clonotype was counted only a few times. The chain uses TRBV19 and TRBJ1-5, with D hard to call. The CDR3 spans 13 residues. Trimming removed 2 bases from V and 7 bases from J, with 9 bases in between. Germline-derived CDR1 and CDR2 are LNHDA and SQIVND (reference sequence). The CDR3 spells CASSIQHFQPQHF. Written as DNA, the CDR3 is TGTGCCAGTAGTATACAGCATTTCCAGCCCCAGCATTTT.